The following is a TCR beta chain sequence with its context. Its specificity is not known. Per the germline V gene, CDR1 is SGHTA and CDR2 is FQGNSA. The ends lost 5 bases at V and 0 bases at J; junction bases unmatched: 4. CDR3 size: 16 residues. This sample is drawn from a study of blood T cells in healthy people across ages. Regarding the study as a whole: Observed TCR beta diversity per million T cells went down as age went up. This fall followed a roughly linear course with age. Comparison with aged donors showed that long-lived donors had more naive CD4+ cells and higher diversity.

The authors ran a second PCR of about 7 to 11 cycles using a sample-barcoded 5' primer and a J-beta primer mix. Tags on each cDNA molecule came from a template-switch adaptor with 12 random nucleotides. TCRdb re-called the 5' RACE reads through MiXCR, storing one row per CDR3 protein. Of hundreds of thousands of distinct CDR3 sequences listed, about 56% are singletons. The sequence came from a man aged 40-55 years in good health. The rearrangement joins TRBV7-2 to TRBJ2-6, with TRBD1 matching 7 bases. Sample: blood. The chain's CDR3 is CASSLQGFSGANVLTF. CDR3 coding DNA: TGTGCCAGCAGCCTACAGGGGTTCTCTGGGGCCAACGTCCTGACTTTC.